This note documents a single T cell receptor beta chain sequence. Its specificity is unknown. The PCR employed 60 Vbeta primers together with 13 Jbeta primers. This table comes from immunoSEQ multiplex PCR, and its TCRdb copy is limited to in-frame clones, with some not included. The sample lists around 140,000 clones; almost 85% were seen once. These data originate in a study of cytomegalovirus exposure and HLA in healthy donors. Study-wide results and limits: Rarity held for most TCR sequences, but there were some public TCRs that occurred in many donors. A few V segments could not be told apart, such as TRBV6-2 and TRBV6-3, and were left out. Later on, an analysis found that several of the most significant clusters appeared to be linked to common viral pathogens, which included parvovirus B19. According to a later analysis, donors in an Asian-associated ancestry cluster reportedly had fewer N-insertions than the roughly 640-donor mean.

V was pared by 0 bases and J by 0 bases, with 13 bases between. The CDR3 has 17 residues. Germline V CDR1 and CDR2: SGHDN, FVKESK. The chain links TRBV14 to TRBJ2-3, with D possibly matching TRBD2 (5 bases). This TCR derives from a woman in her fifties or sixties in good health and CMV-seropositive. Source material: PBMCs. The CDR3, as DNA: TGTGCCAGCAGCCAAGATAGCGCGGCCACTAGCACAGATACGCAGTATTTT. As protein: CASSQDSAATSTDTQYF.